This passage covers 30 T cell receptor beta chains from one sample sequenced in a study of blood T cell repertoires in COVID-19. TCRdb's copy holds only in-frame clones and misses some; the assay was immunoSEQ multiplex PCR. Among 400,000 to 550,000 clones listed, nearly 90% were seen once. The specimen sequenced was PBMCs or T cells enriched from blood (not recorded which). The receptors were gathered from a woman aged 18 to 35 with acute COVID-19.

The chain links TRBV5-8 to TRBJ1-1; TRBD1 might be the D (6 bases). CDR3 size: 11 residues. V dropped 3 bases and J dropped 11 bases, with 11 bases sitting between them. CDR1 is SGHTS, CDR2 YDEGEE, per germline. CDR3 nucleotide sequence: TGTGCCAGCAGCTGGGGGCCGGCGGCTTTCTTT. It codes for CASSWGPAAFF.

The chain is built from TRBV5-1 and TRBJ2-7, with D maybe TRBD1 (7 bases). The CDR3 contains 16 residues. V lost 2 bases and J lost 6, with 21 bases in between. CDR1 is SGHRS and CDR2 is YFSETQ in the germline V gene. The DNA for the CDR3 is TGCGCCAGCAGCTTAAATGCACAGGGGAAGGGACTCGAGCAGTACTTC. Protein product: CASSLNAQGKGLEQYF.

The rearrangement links TRBV7-2 to TRBJ1-1; TRBD1 might be the D (5 bases). V was cut by 3 bases and J by 3 bases, with 8 bases left in between. The germline CDR1 and CDR2 sequences are SGHTA and FQGNSA. The CDR3 runs 13 residues. CDR3 in DNA: TGTGCCAGCAGCTTGACGGGGGACACTGAAGCTTTCTTT. Protein product: CASSLTGDTEAFF.

V is TRBV2 and J is TRBJ2-1; TRBD2 agrees at 7 bases. CDR3 length: 18 amino acids. Germline CDR1 SNHLY, CDR2 FYNNEI. The J segment lost 0 bases and the V segment lost 6 bases, leaving 14 bases of the junction unmatched. Written as DNA, the CDR3 is TGTGCCAGCAGACTCCGAACCGGGACTACCTACTCCTACAATGAGCAGTTCTTC. It translates to CASRLRTGTTYSYNEQFF.

The chain joins TRBV7-9 to TRBJ1-6; D remains unclear. V was pared by 5 bases and J by 1 base, with 15 bases between. CDR3 size: 17 residues. The germline gives CDR1 SEHNR, CDR2 FQNEAQ (reference sequence). The CDR3 region is CASSTAKELSYNSPLHF. CDR3 in DNA: TGTGCCAGCAGCACTGCCAAGGAGCTATCCTATAATTCACCCCTCCACTTT. Together with reference TRBV7-9 and TRBJ1-6, the CDR3 gives the full variable domain: DTGVSQNPRHKITKRGQNVTFRCDPISEHNRLYWYRQTLGQGPEFLTYFQNEAQLEKSRLLSDRFSAERPKGSFSTLEIQRTEQGDSAMYLCASSTAKELSYNSPLHFGNGTRLTVT.

In its sample, this clone was seen a few times. The rearrangement uses TRBV28 and TRBJ1-4; tentative D call: TRBD1 (6 bases). V lost 1 base and J lost 2, with 14 bases in between. The CDR3 runs to 17 residues. In germline, CDR1 is MDHEN, CDR2 SYDVKM. Here the CDR3 DNA reads TGTGCCAGCAGTTTATATTCAGGGGATGAGACTAATGAAAAACTGTTTTTT. This codes for CASSLYSGDETNEKLFF.

This chain joins TRBV7-2 and TRBJ2-4, with D possibly matching TRBD2 (6 bases). This CDR3 is built from 12 residues. CDR1 SGHTA and CDR2 FQGNSA come from the germline V gene. Trimming removed 4 bases at V and 9 bases at J, with 10 bases between. CDR3 DNA sequence: TGTGCCAGCAGCTCGGGAGTGGGCATTCAGTACTTC. This translates into CASSSGVGIQYF. Variable domain in full (rest from reference TRBV7-2 and TRBJ2-4): GAGVSQSPSNKVTEKGKDVELRCDPISGHTALYWYRQSLGQGLEFLIYFQGNSAPDKSGLPSDRFSAERTGGSVSTLTIQRTQQEDSAVYLCASSSGVGIQYFGAGTRLSVL.

This clone appeared a single time. The chain couples TRBV30 to TRBJ2-7, with D unclear. Germline V gene data show CDR1 as GTSNPN and CDR2 as SVGIG (reference sequence). The CDR3 length is 13 residues. The V end was cut by 1 base, the J end by 3 bases, with 10 bases between. CDR3 sequence: CAWSELGDYEQYF. The CDR3 coding sequence is TGTGCCTGGAGTGAGCTAGGTGACTACGAGCAGTACTTC. Full variable domain (remainder filled in from reference TRBV30 and TRBJ2-7): SQTIHQWPATLVQPVGSPLSLECTVEGTSNPNLYWYRQAAGRGLQLLFYSVGIGQISSEVPQNLSASRPQDRQFILSSKKLLLSDSGFYLCAWSELGDYEQYFGPGTRLTVT.

This rearrangement joins TRBV2 to TRBJ2-2, with 9 bases lining up with TRBD1. CDR1 is SNHLY, CDR2 FYNNEI, per germline. The CDR3 covers 17 residues. V shed 4 bases, J shed 1 base, and the junction held 7 bases outside the gene matches. DNA for the CDR3: TGTGCCAGCAGTGCATTACCGGGACAGGGGAACACCGGGGAGCTGTTTTTT. As protein: CASSALPGQGNTGELFF.

There are a few counts of this clone. This sequence joins TRBV6-5 and TRBJ1-2, with a tentative D call TRBD1 (6 bases). This CDR3 is 15 amino acids long. Germline loops: CDR1 MNHEY, CDR2 SVGAGI. Deletions cut 6 bases from V and 3 bases from J, with 17 bases between. In DNA form, the CDR3 reads TGTGCCAGCAGGGCTGGACAGTTCTTGGACTATGGCTACACCTTC. Translating gives CASRAGQFLDYGYTF.

The chain links TRBV11-2 to TRBJ2-7; perhaps TRBD2 as D (6 bases). V shed 0 bases and J shed 7 bases, with 13 bases lying between them. The CDR3 is 14 residues long. From germline, CDR1 is SGHAT and CDR2 FQNNGV. CDR3 nucleotides: TGTGCCAGCAGCTTAGATCGGGGGACGACAGAGCAGTACTTC. Amino acid sequence: CASSLDRGTTEQYF.

The rearrangement links TRBV2 to TRBJ1-2, with D possibly being TRBD1 (5 bases). The V end was cut by 6 bases, the J end by 2 bases, with 10 bases between. Per the germline V gene, CDR1 is SNHLY and CDR2 is FYNNEI. The CDR3 consists of 13 residues. The CDR3 nucleotides are TGTGCCAGCAGCCGGGACTTGAACTATGGCTACACCTTC. Its translation is CASSRDLNYGYTF.

Only one count was recorded for this clone. CDR3 sequence reads: CASVDRGNTIYF. CDR3 nucleotides: TGTGCCAGCGTAGACAGGGGAAACACCATATATTTT. The chain carries TRBV7-6 and TRBJ1-3, with D possibly matching TRBD1 (6 bases). Trimming removed 8 bases from V and 4 bases from J, with 9 bases in between. The CDR3 has 12 residues. CDR1 and CDR2 from the germline V gene are SGHVS and FNYEAQ. Drawing the rest from reference TRBV7-6 and TRBJ1-3, the complete variable domain is GAGVSQSPRYKVTKRGQDVALRCDPISGHVSLYWYRQALGQGPEFLTYFNYEAQQDKSGLPNDRFSAERPEGSISTLTIQRTEQRDSAMYRCASVDRGNTIYFGEGSWLTVV.

The CDR3 DNA is TGTGCCCGCGGAGAGGGGGTCACTGAAGCTTTCTTT. This translates into CARGEGVTEAFF. The chain couples TRBV2 to TRBJ1-1; D perhaps matches TRBD1 (6 bases). In germline, CDR1 is SNHLY, CDR2 FYNNEI. The V gene lost 11 bases and the J gene lost 4 bases, with 14 bases spanning the gap. This CDR3 comprises 12 residues.

The chain links TRBV10-3 to TRBJ2-1; D may be TRBD2 (6 bases). V dropped 6 bases and J dropped 0 bases, with 12 bases sitting between them. This CDR3 has 15 amino acids. Germline V lookup: CDR1 ENHRY, CDR2 SYGVKD. DNA of the CDR3: TGTGCCATCAGGGCGGACGGGAGCTCCTACAATGAGCAGTTCTTC. Amino acid sequence: CAIRADGSSYNEQFF.

A few counts support this clone. The chain employs TRBV5-1 and TRBJ1-3; TRBD1 might be the D (6 bases). Per the germline V gene, CDR1 is SGHRS and CDR2 is YFSETQ. The CDR3 totals 14 residues. V dropped 5 bases and J dropped 2 bases, with 11 bases sitting between them. This chain's CDR3 is CASRQGPTGNTIYF. CDR3 nucleotide sequence: TGCGCCAGCAGACAGGGTCCTACTGGAAACACCATATATTTT. Full variable domain (remainder filled in from reference TRBV5-1 and TRBJ1-3): KAGVTQTPRYLIKTRGQQVTLSCSPISGHRSVSWYQQTPGQGLQFLFEYFSETQRNKGNFPGRFSGRQFSNSRSEMNVSTLELGDSALYLCASRQGPTGNTIYFGEGSWLTVV.

This clone was observed once. The chain carries TRBV18 and TRBJ1-1; the match to TRBD1 covers 7 bases. Trimming cost V 3 bases and J 2 bases; bases outside gene matches: 3. The CDR3 extends over 14 amino acids. From germline, CDR1 is KGHSH and CDR2 LQKENI. The chain's CDR3 is CASSPRDRNTEAFF. CDR3 sequence (DNA): TGTGCCAGCTCACCCAGGGACAGAAACACTGAAGCTTTCTTT. Full variable domain (remainder filled in from reference TRBV18 and TRBJ1-1): NAGVMQNPRHLVRRRGQEARLRCSPMKGHSHVYWYRQLPEEGLKFMVYLQKENIIDESGMPKERFSAEFPKEGPSILRIQQVVRGDSAAYFCASSPRDRNTEAFFGQGTRLTVV.

The V call is TRBV6-1, the J call TRBJ1-1; no definite D call. The CDR3 has 13 amino acids. Trimming removed 2 bases at V and 4 bases at J, with 8 bases between. CDR1 and CDR2 from the germline V gene are MNHNS and SASEGT. The CDR3 here is CASSEMTLTEAFF. In nucleotides, the CDR3 is TGTGCCAGCAGTGAAATGACTCTCACTGAAGCTTTCTTT.

The rearrangement joins TRBV19 to TRBJ2-5, with D possibly being TRBD1 (5 bases). Between the trimmed V and J ends, which lost 4 bases and 2 bases, there was a span of 8 bases. The CDR3 spans 13 residues. Germline-derived CDR1 and CDR2 are LNHDA and SQIVND (reference sequence). CDR3 DNA: TGTGCCAGTAGTAGTCGGACACAAGAGACCCAGTACTTC. Translation: CASSSRTQETQYF.

The genes are TRBV11-3 and TRBJ1-1, with 9 positions matching TRBD1. CDR1 is SGHNT and CDR2 is YENEEA in the germline V gene. With 5 bases clipped from V and 9 bases from J, the junction kept 7 bases outside the gene matches. The CDR3 totals 13 residues. The CDR3 region has the DNA TGTGCCAGCAGCCAGGGACAGGGTTTCAAAGCTTTCTTT. Protein: CASSQGQGFKAFF.

This chain links TRBV5-5 with TRBJ2-1; 7 bases are a match to TRBD1. Unmatched junction bases numbered 11, after V lost 1 base and J lost 4 bases. The length of the CDR3 is 17 residues. The germline V gene has CDR1 SGHKS and CDR2 YYEKEE (reference sequence). CDR3 in amino acids: CASSLSLGTVFYNEQFF. Here the CDR3 DNA reads TGTGCCAGCAGCTTGTCGTTAGGGACAGTTTTTTACAATGAGCAGTTCTTC.

For this clone: The same CDR3 also results from other DNA sequences found in this sample. The J gene is TRBJ2-1, the V gene TRBV7-2; TRBD1 agrees at 7 bases. This CDR3 spans 15 amino acids. J gave up 3 bases and V 1 base, and 3 bases lay outside the gene matches. Germline assignment: CDR1 SGHTA and CDR2 FQGNSA. CDR3 DNA sequence: TGTGCCAGCAGCTTAGAACAGGGGAGCTACAATGAGCAGTTCTTC. Protein: CASSLEQGSYNEQFF.

The chain couples TRBV7-8 to TRBJ2-1, with 7 nucleotides matching TRBD2. Per the germline V gene, CDR1 is SGHVS and CDR2 is FQNEAQ. The CDR3 consists of 13 residues. V lost 0 bases to trimming and J lost 7 bases; unmatched junction nucleotides: 0. CDR3 residues: CASSLAGGNEQFF. DNA of the CDR3: TGTGCCAGCAGCTTAGCGGGGGGGAATGAGCAGTTCTTC. Together with reference TRBV7-8 and TRBJ2-1, the CDR3 gives the full variable domain: GAGVSQSPRYKVAKRGQDVALRCDPISGHVSLFWYQQALGQGPEFLTYFQNEAQLDKSGLPSDRFFAERPEGSVSTLKIQRTQQEDSAVYLCASSLAGGNEQFFGPGTRLTVL.

The V and J genes are TRBV6-5 and TRBJ1-5, with D unresolved. The CDR3 loop spans 16 amino acids. V lost 6 bases, J lost 3 bases, and 18 bases lay in between. Germline CDR1 reads MNHEY; CDR2 reads SVGAGI. Here the CDR3 DNA reads TGTGCCAGCAGCTACGCACGACGGGAGTACAATCAGCCCCAGCATTTT. The encoded protein is CASSYARREYNQPQHF.

The chain recombines TRBV3-1 (or the pseudogene TRBV3-2) with TRBJ2-1; TRBD2 is a possible D gene (5 bases). This CDR3 region has 17 residues. CDR1 LGHDT and CDR2 YNNKEL come from the germline V gene (reference sequence). Trimming removed 0 bases at V and 9 bases at J, with 21 bases between. CDR3 nucleotides: TGTGCCAGCAGCCAAGAAGTCGACTACCTTGAGGCGGGTGAGCAGTTCTTC. Translated: CASSQEVDYLEAGEQFF.

The chain recombines TRBV10-3 with TRBJ2-7, with 8 bases fitting TRBD1. Losses at the gene ends were 7 bases for V and 1 base for J; bases not matched to a gene: 9. This CDR3 region has 15 residues. The germline CDR1 and CDR2 sequences are ENHRY and SYGVKD. This CDR3 is CAITPGQENSYEQYF. DNA of the CDR3: TGTGCCATCACCCCGGGACAGGAGAATTCCTACGAGCAGTACTTC.

The chain recombines TRBV5-6 with TRBJ2-7, with D perhaps matching TRBD1 (5 bases). V lost 1 base and J 4 bases, leaving 12 bases between the germline ends. The germline gives CDR1 SGHDT, CDR2 YYEEEE. This CDR3 region has 14 residues. DNA of the CDR3: TGTGCCAGCAGCTTGTATCAGGGAAAGTACGAGCAGTACTTC. Amino acid sequence: CASSLYQGKYEQYF.

The rearrangement joins TRBV7-6 to TRBJ1-3, with 10 nucleotides matching TRBD1. Germline V gives CDR1 SGHVS, CDR2 FNYEAQ. V gave up 4 bases and J gave up 3 bases; unmatched junction bases: 6. The CDR3 runs to 16 residues. DNA for the CDR3: TGTGCCAGCAGCTCTGGACAGGGGGGACATGGAAACACCATATATTTT. This codes for CASSSGQGGHGNTIYF.

The V and J genes are TRBV3-1 (or the pseudogene TRBV3-2) and TRBJ2-1, with 9 bases aligning to TRBD2. Germline CDR1 LGHDT, CDR2 YNNKEL (reference sequence). The V gene end was trimmed by 0 bases and the J gene end by 10 bases; junction bases not matched to a gene: 13. This CDR3 is built from 17 residues. The chain's CDR3 is CASSQDWLAGGLVEQFF. The CDR3 region has the DNA TGTGCCAGCAGCCAAGATTGGCTGGCGGGGGGGCTGGTGGAGCAGTTCTTC.

The V gene is TRBV3-1 (or the pseudogene TRBV3-2), the J gene TRBJ1-1; D gene unclear. The germline V gene encodes CDR1 LGHDT and CDR2 YNNKEL (reference sequence). The length of the CDR3 is 16 residues. V shed 0 bases and J shed 0 bases, with 11 bases lying between them. Written as DNA, the CDR3 is TGTGCCAGCAGCCAAGAGGGTCAGGCCCTGAACACTGAAGCTTTCTTT. Translated, it gives CASSQEGQALNTEAFF.